What follows are 25 T cell receptor beta chains derived from one specimen sequenced in a study of PD-1 blockade in mismatch repair-deficient tumors. Profiling relied on immunoSEQ multiplex PCR, and the TCRdb table lists in-frame clones only, not all of them. The repertoire holds under 150,000 clones, approximately 86% seen once, with roughly 14% in the top ten. The sequences come from peripheral blood, collected 44 weeks after starting pembrolizumab. Receptor source: an adult with mismatch repair-deficient cancer.

Here the CDR3 DNA reads TGTGCCAGCAGTTATTATGGTTTGGGGGGGGCCGGGACTGAAGCTTTCTTT. Its translation is CASSYYGLGGAGTEAFF. The genes are TRBV28 and TRBJ1-1; D is perhaps TRBD1 (6 bases). The CDR3 length is 17 residues. Per the germline V gene, CDR1 is MDHEN and CDR2 is SYDVKM. V dropped 4 bases and J dropped 5 bases, with 23 bases sitting between them.

A single count supports this clone. The chain links TRBV27 to TRBJ1-2, with D uncertain. CDR1 and CDR2 from the germline V gene are MNHEY and SMNVEV (reference sequence). V was pared by 3 bases and J by 4 bases, with 9 bases between. CDR3 length equals 13 residues. The CDR3 protein is CASSFGESYGYTF. The DNA for the CDR3 is TGTGCCAGCAGTTTTGGGGAAAGCTATGGCTACACCTTC.

V usage is TRBV18 and J usage is TRBJ1-3, with D maybe TRBD1 (5 bases). Per the germline V gene, CDR1 is KGHSH and CDR2 is LQKENI. The germline V and J ends were trimmed by 3 bases and 3 bases, with 12 bases remaining between them. The CDR3 spans 15 residues. The CDR3 region has the DNA TGTGCCAGCTCACCGGCAGGGAACTTTGGAAACACCATATATTTT. This sequence encodes CASSPAGNFGNTIYF.

This clone appeared once. The V and J genes are TRBV7-2 and TRBJ2-5, with unresolved D. This CDR3 contains 14 residues. V was shortened by 0 bases and J by 5 bases, with 10 bases between the two germline ends. Germline CDR1 and CDR2: SGHTA and FQGNSA. CDR3 DNA: TGTGCCAGCAGCTTAGCCCGGTACGGGGAGACCCAGTACTTC. This sequence encodes CASSLARYGETQYF.

The genes are TRBV30 and TRBJ1-4; TRBD1 matches 9 bases. CDR3 length equals 13 residues. V shed 7 bases and J 10 bases; nucleotides not matched to a gene: 10. Germline values: CDR1 GTSNPN, CDR2 SVGIG (reference sequence). CDR3 loop: CASQTGGSGKLFF. DNA for the CDR3: TGTGCCTCTCAGACAGGGGGAAGCGGAAAACTGTTTTTT.

The chain has TRBV6-5 and TRBJ2-1; D uncertain. Germline values: CDR1 MNHEY, CDR2 SVGAGI. V was cut by 3 bases and J by 7 bases, with 16 bases left in between. The length of the CDR3 is 15 residues. CDR3 DNA: TGTGCCAGCAGTTATGAGTGGTCAGGAGCGAATGAGCAGTTCTTC. Its translation is CASSYEWSGANEQFF.

The V and J genes are TRBV7-2 and TRBJ2-7; 10 bases are a match to TRBD2. J lost 6 bases, V lost 4 bases, and 6 bases had no gene match. The CDR3 extends over 14 amino acids. CDR1 and CDR2 from the germline V gene are SGHTA and FQGNSA. For the CDR3, the DNA is TGTGCCAGCAGCTATACTAGCGGGAAGGGCGAGCAGTACTTC. Its translation is CASSYTSGKGEQYF.

The V gene is TRBV14, the J gene TRBJ2-7, with TRBD1 matching over 7 bases. The CDR3 extends over 13 amino acids. With 6 bases clipped from V and 7 bases from J, the junction kept 9 bases outside the gene matches. Germline CDR1 reads SGHDN; CDR2 reads FVKESK. CDR3: CASRPGQSREQYF. The CDR3 DNA reads as TGTGCCAGCAGACCGGGACAGTCGAGAGAGCAGTACTTC.

The chain has TRBV30 and TRBJ2-3, with 8 bases identical to TRBD2. The CDR3 totals 16 residues. V gave up 3 bases and J gave up 3 bases; unmatched junction bases: 11. Germline assignment: CDR1 GTSNPN and CDR2 SVGIG (reference sequence). The CDR3 region is CAWSEELAAFTDTQYF. For the CDR3, the DNA is TGTGCCTGGAGCGAAGAACTAGCGGCCTTTACAGATACGCAGTATTTT.

The V gene is TRBV5-4, the J gene TRBJ2-7, with 9 bases that match TRBD1. Germline assignment: CDR1 SGHNT and CDR2 YYREEE (reference sequence). The trim removed 4 bases at V and 0 bases at J, leaving 5 bases unmatched. The CDR3 extends over 15 amino acids. The DNA of the CDR3 is TGTGCCAGCAGCGCTAGGGACAGGGCCTCCTACGAGCAGTACTTC. Encoded protein: CASSARDRASYEQYF. Together with reference TRBV5-4 and TRBJ2-7, the CDR3 gives the full variable domain: ETGVTQSPTHLIKTRGQQVTLRCSSQSGHNTVSWYQQALGQGPQFIFQYYREEENGRGNFPPRFSGLQFPNYSSELNVNALELDDSALYLCASSARDRASYEQYFGPGTRLTVT.

This chain connects TRBV19 to TRBJ1-2, with no clear D. Germline CDR1 LNHDA, CDR2 SQIVND (reference sequence). The CDR3 has 12 amino acids. The ends were cut back, 4 bases at V and 4 bases at J, with 7 bases in the middle. The CDR3 loop reads CASSTWGYGYTF. CDR3 DNA: TGTGCCAGTAGTACTTGGGGCTATGGCTACACCTTC. The full variable domain, completed using reference TRBV19 and TRBJ1-2, is DGGITQSPKYLFRKEGQNVTLSCEQNLNHDAMYWYRQDPGQGLRLIYYSQIVNDFQKGDIAEGYSVSREKKESFPLTVTSAQKNPTAFYLCASSTWGYGYTFGSGTRLTVV.

V gene TRBV4-3 combines with J gene TRBJ2-3, with 7 bases aligning to TRBD2. V shed 6 bases, J shed 4 bases, and the junction held 13 bases outside the gene matches. The CDR3 consists of 16 residues. From germline, CDR1 is LGHNA and CDR2 YSLEER. Written as DNA, the CDR3 is TGCGCCAGCAGTCAAATGCTGGGGGGGTTCTCAGATACGCAGTATTTT. Its protein is CASSQMLGGFSDTQYF.

V and J are TRBV7-2 and TRBJ1-5, with D perhaps TRBD1 (6 bases). The CDR3 is 15 amino acids. Germline V CDR1 and CDR2: SGHTA, FQGNSA. With 5 bases removed from V and 6 bases from J, the gap between germline ends came to 17 bases. The CDR3 region is CASSLQLQGSQPQHF. The CDR3 region has the DNA TGTGCCAGCAGCCTCCAATTACAGGGCTCTCAGCCCCAGCATTTT.

The chain couples TRBV7-9 to TRBJ2-3; the match to TRBD2 covers 10 bases. The CDR3 contains 19 residues. Germline CDR1 SEHNR, CDR2 FQNEAQ (reference sequence). With 5 bases clipped from V and 2 bases from J, the junction kept 16 bases outside the gene matches. CDR3 residues: CASSPPRGGLAIFTDTQYF. The CDR3 DNA follows: TGTGCCAGCAGCCCTCCAAGGGGGGGACTAGCGATTTTCACAGATACGCAGTATTTT.

The chain joins TRBV7-3 to TRBJ2-1, with D possibly being TRBD1 or TRBD2 (9 bases each). Per the germline V gene, CDR1 is SGHTA and CDR2 is FQGTGA. The germline V and J ends were trimmed by 1 base and 7 bases, with 17 bases remaining between them. The CDR3 sequence is 16 residues long. CDR3 bases: TGTGCCAGCAGCTTAATGGCTAGCGGGACAGGGAATGAGCAGTTCTTC. It specifies CASSLMASGTGNEQFF.

V is TRBV6-1 and J is TRBJ2-7, with D maybe TRBD2 (6 bases). CDR3 length: 13 amino acids. Germline V gives CDR1 MNHNS, CDR2 SASEGT. V was shortened by 5 bases and J by 2 bases, with 10 bases between the two germline ends. The DNA of the CDR3 is TGTGCCAGCAGTCGGACTACCGCCTACGAGCAGTACTTC. Translation: CASSRTTAYEQYF.

V and J are TRBV20-1 and TRBJ2-7, with D unclear. V was pared by 3 bases and J by 4 bases, with 7 bases between. The length of the CDR3 is 11 residues. Germline CDR1 reads DFQATT; CDR2 reads SNEGSKA (reference sequence). The CDR3 sequence is CSASGQYEQYF. The CDR3 DNA follows: TGCAGTGCTAGTGGCCAATACGAGCAGTACTTC.

The chain recombines TRBV6-6 with TRBJ1-3, with D maybe TRBD1 (5 bases). This CDR3 comprises 14 residues. V was pared by 5 bases and J by 5 bases, with 13 bases between. Looked up from germline, CDR1 is MNHNY and CDR2 is SVGAGI (reference sequence). The CDR3 DNA sequence: TGTGCCAGCAGTATCGGGGGGGGACGAAACACCATATATTTT. Its protein product is CASSIGGGRNTIYF.

The sample holds a few counts of this clone. The chain couples TRBV27 to TRBJ1-5, with no clear D. V gave up 3 bases and J gave up 0 bases, with 3 bases separating them. Germline V CDR1 and CDR2: MNHEY, SMNVEV (reference sequence). The CDR3 runs to 13 residues. This chain's CDR3 is CASSFNSNQPQHF. The CDR3, as DNA: TGTGCCAGCAGTTTCAATAGCAATCAGCCCCAGCATTTT.

V and J are TRBV4-3 and TRBJ2-5; D perhaps matches TRBD2 (5 bases). V was trimmed by 1 base and J by 2 bases, leaving 11 bases between them. This CDR3 has 15 residues. CDR1 is LGHNA and CDR2 is YSLEER in the germline V gene. The CDR3 nucleotides are TGCGCCAGCAGCCAAGCTTTAACTAGACAAGAGACCCAGTACTTC. It encodes CASSQALTRQETQYF.

The J gene is TRBJ2-7, the V gene TRBV10-3, with a possible D match to TRBD1 (6 bases). Germline CDR1 and CDR2: ENHRY and SYGVKD. The CDR3 covers 13 residues. Trimming left V 6 bases short and J 2 bases short, with 11 bases between. CDR3 DNA: TGTGCCATCAGACAGGGACCCCCCTACGAGCAGTACTTC. This sequence encodes CAIRQGPPYEQYF.

The chain joins TRBV28 to TRBJ2-2, with TRBD2 matching over 13 bases. Germline trimming cut 5 bases from V and 4 bases from J; bases unmatched to any gene: 4. CDR3 length equals 16 residues. Germline-derived CDR1 and CDR2 are MDHEN and SYDVKM. The DNA of the CDR3 is TGTGCCAGCAGTCTCAGGACTAGCGGGAGCACCGGGGAGCTGTTTTTT. The encoded protein is CASSLRTSGSTGELFF.

This rearrangement joins TRBV28 to TRBJ2-7, with 10 bases aligning to TRBD1. From germline, CDR1 is MDHEN and CDR2 SYDVKM. V lost 4 bases to trimming and J lost 4 bases; unmatched junction nucleotides: 16. The length of the CDR3 is 18 residues. For the CDR3, the DNA is TGTGCCAGCAGTTCTGGGGGGACAGGGGATGAACTAAAGTACGAGCAGTACTTC. It codes for CASSSGGTGDELKYEQYF.

J is TRBJ2-7 and V is TRBV19, with 8 bases aligning to TRBD1. The V segment lost 8 bases and the J segment 4 bases; nucleotides outside the gene matches: 13. The germline gives CDR1 LNHDA, CDR2 SQIVND (reference sequence). The CDR3 covers 15 residues. CDR3 nucleotide sequence: TGTGCCAGTTCCGCCGGACAGGGATCAGGTTACGAGCAGTACTTC. Translating gives CASSAGQGSGYEQYF.

This clone was detected once. The rearrangement links TRBV11-2 to TRBJ2-2, with D tentatively TRBD1 (6 bases). With 5 bases removed from V and 5 bases from J, the gap between germline ends came to 15 bases. Per germline, CDR1 SGHAT and CDR2 FQNNGV. There are 15 residues in the CDR3. In DNA form, the CDR3 reads TGTGCCAGCAGCCGACCTGGGGGCGGGACCGGGGAGCTGTTTTTT. Residues: CASSRPGGGTGELFF.